Shown below are 19 T cell receptor beta chains from a single sample sequenced in a study of cytomegalovirus exposure and HLA in healthy donors. Method: immunoSEQ multiplex PCR; TCRdb's copy keeps in-frame clones and lacks some. This table holds 250,000 to 350,000 clones, roughly 88% found once. Sequenced: PBMCs. These receptors all stem from a woman aged 18-29 years in good health and CMV-seronegative.

The chain has TRBV5-4 and TRBJ2-7; 8 nucleotides match TRBD2. Germline V gene data show CDR1 as SGHNT and CDR2 as YYREEE (reference sequence). Trimming at V came to 4 bases and at J to 0 bases, leaving 9 bases not matched to a gene. This CDR3 has 16 amino acids. The CDR3 sequence is CASSLKREFGSYEQYF. The CDR3 DNA is TGTGCCAGCAGCCTGAAGCGGGAGTTCGGCTCCTACGAGCAGTACTTC.

This clone was seen once. Here the CDR3 reads CASSVDNSGRVYNEQFF. Here the CDR3 DNA reads TGTGCCAGCAGCGTTGATAATAGCGGGAGGGTCTACAATGAGCAGTTCTTC. The rearrangement uses TRBV9 and TRBJ2-1; 11 bases fit TRBD2. The CDR3 covers 17 residues. With V trimmed by 2 bases and J by 3 bases, 7 bases remained unmatched. CDR1 and CDR2 from the germline V gene are SGDLS and YYNGEE.

This chain connects TRBV21-1 to TRBJ2-7; the table assigns TRBD1, which was not confirmed against the DNA. TRBV21-1 is a pseudogene locus. The CDR3 extends over 16 amino acids. CDR3 loop: CASSRTDRAKTYEQYF. The CDR3 nucleotides are TGTGCCAGCAGCAGGACGGACAGAGCAAAAACCTACGAGCAGTACTTC.

The chain combines TRBV28 with TRBJ2-2; D gene unclear. The germline V gene encodes CDR1 MDHEN and CDR2 SYDVKM. CDR3 length: 15 residues. The ends were cut back, 4 bases at V and 6 bases at J, with 15 bases in the middle. CDR3 bases: TGTGCCAGCAGTTCGCGAGTAACACGGGCCGGGGAGCTGTTTTTT. It codes for CASSSRVTRAGELFF.

The chain carries TRBV6-5 and TRBJ2-7, with D perhaps matching TRBD1 (5 bases). Germline V gene data show CDR1 as MNHEY and CDR2 as SVGAGI. V was trimmed by 2 bases and J by 2 bases, leaving 13 bases between them. The length of the CDR3 is 15 residues. In nucleotides, the CDR3 is TGTGCCAGCAGTTACAGCAGGGTTGTGACCTACGAGCAGTACTTC. Protein sequence: CASSYSRVVTYEQYF.

A few counts support this clone. V and J are TRBV2 and TRBJ1-2; possible D gene TRBD1, 5 bases. The ends were cut back, 7 bases at V and 8 bases at J, with 14 bases in the middle. This CDR3 has 12 amino acids. Germline loops: CDR1 SNHLY, CDR2 FYNNEI. The CDR3, as DNA: TGTGCCAGCACCCCGGGGGGTGACGGCTACACCTTC. Translated: CASTPGGDGYTF. The complete variable domain, with remaining parts taken from reference TRBV2 and TRBJ1-2, reads EPEVTQTPSHQVTQMGQEVILRCVPISNHLYFYWYRQILGQKVEFLVSFYNNEISEKSEIFDDQFSVERPDGSNFTLKIRSTKLEDSAMYFCASTPGGDGYTFGSGTRLTVV.

This chain uses TRBV28 with TRBJ2-2; 8 bases fit TRBD2. CDR3 length equals 18 residues. The junction had 14 bases not matched to a gene; V was cut back by 2 bases and J by 6 bases. CDR1 and CDR2 from the germline V gene are MDHEN and SYDVKM. The CDR3 DNA sequence: TGTGCCAGCAGTTTAGGGGAACCGGGACTAGGGGAAGCCGGGGAGCTGTTTTTT. This sequence encodes CASSLGEPGLGEAGELFF.

The genes are TRBV5-6 and TRBJ2-1, with TRBD2 matching over 9 bases. CDR3 length: 17 amino acids. Germline lookup yields CDR1 SGHDT and CDR2 YYEEEE. J lost 4 bases, V lost 0 bases, and 8 bases had no gene match. CDR3 nucleotides: TGTGCCAGCAGCTTGGCCTTAGCGGGAGCGACATACAATGAGCAGTTCTTC. Translation gives CASSLALAGATYNEQFF.

V usage is TRBV11-2 and J usage is TRBJ2-7; TRBD2 agrees at 9 bases. This CDR3 comprises 17 residues. The germline CDR1 and CDR2 sequences are SGHAT and FQNNGV. V was clipped by 1 base and J by 0 bases; unmatched bases: 7. As DNA, the CDR3 is TGTGCCAGCAGCTTAGTTAGGGCGGGAGGGCCCTCCTACGAGCAGTACTTC. Amino acid sequence: CASSLVRAGGPSYEQYF.

The chain links TRBV5-4 to TRBJ2-2; TRBD2 aligns across 8 bases. Germline V CDR1 and CDR2: SGHNT, YYREEE (reference sequence). After removal of 4 bases from V and 1 base from J, the junction contained 12 bases not matched to a gene. CDR3 length equals 18 residues. CDR3 sequence: CASSPGGGGTLNTGELFF. CDR3 nucleotides: TGTGCCAGCAGCCCGGGGGGGGGCGGGACTTTGAACACCGGGGAGCTGTTTTTT.

The chain joins TRBV7-2 to TRBJ2-7; 9 bases match TRBD2. The J segment lost 7 bases and the V segment lost 2 bases, leaving 15 bases of the junction unmatched. Germline V gene sequence: CDR1 SGHTA, CDR2 FQGNSA. The CDR3 totals 17 residues. CDR3 sequence: CASSLLAGDVGFEEQYF. CDR3 sequence (DNA): TGTGCCAGCAGCTTATTAGCGGGGGACGTCGGGTTTGAAGAGCAGTACTTC.

The chain employs TRBV9 and TRBJ2-1; a possible D gene is TRBD2 (6 bases). The CDR3 totals 15 residues. Trimming took off 0 bases at V and 8 bases at J, with 15 bases between the two ends. The germline V gene has CDR1 SGDLS and CDR2 YYNGEE. The CDR3 region has the DNA TGTGCCAGCAGCGTAGATTCAGCGGGTCATTATGAGCAGTTCTTC. Its translation is CASSVDSAGHYEQFF.

The genes are TRBV29-1 and TRBJ1-1; D is possibly TRBD1 (6 bases). V was clipped by 4 bases and J by 3 bases, with 15 bases between them. Looked up from germline, CDR1 is SQVTM and CDR2 is ANQGSEA. CDR3 size: 14 residues. The CDR3 spells CSVVRQGRDTEAFF. CDR3 DNA: TGCAGCGTTGTGCGGCAGGGGAGGGACACTGAAGCTTTCTTT.

This chain links TRBV5-1 with TRBJ2-2, with 10 nucleotides matching TRBD1. V lost 4 bases and J lost 3; bases outside the gene matches: 6. The CDR3 is 16 residues long. CDR1 and CDR2 (germline): SGHRS, YFSETQ. The CDR3 is CASSPSDRGYTGELFF. The CDR3 DNA reads as TGCGCCAGCAGCCCCTCGGACAGGGGGTACACCGGGGAGCTGTTTTTT.

This clone was detected only once. This chain links TRBV5-6 with TRBJ2-2; tentatively, D is TRBD2 (6 bases). Germline CDR1 is SGHDT and CDR2 is YYEEEE. The CDR3 runs to 16 residues. Trimming shortened V by 4 bases and J by 4 bases, and 17 bases separated the two germline ends. In DNA, the CDR3 is TGTGCCAGCAGCCCTGGAGGCGGGACTCGCACCGGGGAGCTGTTTTTT. This gives the protein CASSPGGGTRTGELFF.

The gene calls are TRBV7-9 and TRBJ2-5, with 8 bases identical to TRBD1. The germline V gene encodes CDR1 SEHNR and CDR2 FQNEAQ (reference sequence). There are 16 residues in the CDR3. The V gene end was trimmed by 2 bases and the J gene end by 1 base; junction bases not matched to a gene: 6. The CDR3 sequence is CASSLSGRGPQETQYF. In DNA, the CDR3 is TGTGCCAGCAGCTTATCGGGCAGGGGGCCCCAAGAGACCCAGTACTTC.

This chain links TRBV4-1 with TRBJ2-7, with D maybe TRBD2 (6 bases). This CDR3 spans 15 amino acids. Per germline, CDR1 MGHRA and CDR2 YSYEKL. With 1 base removed from V and 2 bases from J, the gap between germline ends came to 12 bases. In DNA, the CDR3 is TGCGCCAGCAGCCAAGCCGGGACTGTGCCCTACGAGCAGTACTTC. This encodes CASSQAGTVPYEQYF.

The rearrangement uses TRBV9 and TRBJ2-1, with 7 bases that match TRBD2. The germline V gene has CDR1 SGDLS and CDR2 YYNGEE. With 0 bases clipped from V and 4 bases from J, the junction kept 4 bases outside the gene matches. The CDR3 is made up of 15 amino acids. CDR3 residues: CASSVGGSGYNEQFF. DNA of the CDR3: TGTGCCAGCAGCGTAGGTGGTAGCGGGTACAATGAGCAGTTCTTC.

This chain uses TRBV18 with TRBJ1-2; 9 bases agree with TRBD1. Trimming took 4 bases from V and 3 from J; bases not matched to a gene: 3. Germline loops: CDR1 KGHSH, CDR2 LQKENI. The length of the CDR3 is 14 residues. Here the CDR3 DNA reads TGTGCCAGCTCACTTTGGACAGGGGACTATGGCTACACCTTC. Amino acids: CASSLWTGDYGYTF.